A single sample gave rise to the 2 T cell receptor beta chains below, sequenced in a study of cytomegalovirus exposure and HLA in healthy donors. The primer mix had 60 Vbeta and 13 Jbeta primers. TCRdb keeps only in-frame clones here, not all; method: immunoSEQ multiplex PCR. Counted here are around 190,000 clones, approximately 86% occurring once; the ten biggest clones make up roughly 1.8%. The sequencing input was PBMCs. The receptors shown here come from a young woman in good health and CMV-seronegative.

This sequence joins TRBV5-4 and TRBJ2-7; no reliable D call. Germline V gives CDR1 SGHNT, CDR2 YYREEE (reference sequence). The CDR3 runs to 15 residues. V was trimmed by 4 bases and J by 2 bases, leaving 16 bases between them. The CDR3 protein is CASSASVEAAYEQYF. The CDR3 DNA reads TGTGCCAGCAGCGCTTCGGTTGAGGCAGCCTACGAGCAGTACTTC.

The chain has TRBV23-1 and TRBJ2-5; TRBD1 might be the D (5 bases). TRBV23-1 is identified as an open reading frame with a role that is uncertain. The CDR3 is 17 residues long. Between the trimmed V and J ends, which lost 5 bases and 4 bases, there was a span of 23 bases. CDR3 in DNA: TGCGCCAGCAGTTTCCCGGACCAGCGCAATAGGGGAGAGACCCAGTACTTC. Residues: CASSFPDQRNRGETQYF.